The present entry profiles one T cell receptor (beta chain) with its context. Its antigen remains unidentified. This record comes from a study of tumor-infiltrating lymphocytes in localized non-small cell lung cancer. Sequencing used immunoSEQ multiplex PCR; TCRdb keeps in-frame clones, though not all of them. The repertoire consists of 9,000 to 15,000 clones, with roughly 70% occurring once and the leading ten covering 8% to 13%. Trimming took off 5 bases at V and 2 bases at J, with 10 bases between the two ends. This CDR3 is built from 15 residues. Germline V lookup: CDR1 SGHTA, CDR2 FQGNSA. Study-wide points: Compared with uninvolved lung, tumors showed higher T cell infiltration by TCRbeta sequencing. Only some patients had TCR sequencing, depending on available tissue.

V and J are TRBV7-2 and TRBJ2-6, with D maybe TRBD2 (7 bases). The sample was uninvolved lung tissue not adjacent to the tumor. This sequence originates from a human donor with non-small cell lung cancer. Written as DNA, the CDR3 is TGTGCCAGCAGCGTAGGGGGGGCTGGGGCCAACGTCCTGACTTTC. It specifies CASSVGGAGANVLTF.